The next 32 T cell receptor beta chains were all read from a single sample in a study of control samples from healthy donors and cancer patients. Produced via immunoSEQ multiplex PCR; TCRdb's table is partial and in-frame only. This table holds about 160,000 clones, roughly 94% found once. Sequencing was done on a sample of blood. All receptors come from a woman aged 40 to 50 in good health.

CDR3: CASSQQLADTQYF. CDR3 sequence (DNA): TGCGCCAGCAGCCAGCAACTAGCAGATACGCAGTATTTT. V and J are TRBV4-3 and TRBJ2-3, with TRBD2 as a possible D gene (5 bases). The CDR3 sequence is 13 residues long. CDR1 is LGHNA, CDR2 YSLEER, per germline. Trimming pared 3 bases from V and 4 bases from J, leaving 8 bases between.

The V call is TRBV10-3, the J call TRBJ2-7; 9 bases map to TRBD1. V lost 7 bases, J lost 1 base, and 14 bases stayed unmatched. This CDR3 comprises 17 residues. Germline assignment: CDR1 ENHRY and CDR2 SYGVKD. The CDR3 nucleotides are TGTGCCATCACCGAGAGCCGCCGGGACAGGGCGTCCTACGAGCAGTACTTC. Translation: CAITESRRDRASYEQYF.

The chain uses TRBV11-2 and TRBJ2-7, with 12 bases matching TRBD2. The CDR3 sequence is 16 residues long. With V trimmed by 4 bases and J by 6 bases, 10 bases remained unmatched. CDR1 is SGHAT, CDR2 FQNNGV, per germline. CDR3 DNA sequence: TGTGCCAGCAGCTCTCATCCTAGCGGGGGGGCGGTCGAGCAGTACTTC. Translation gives CASSSHPSGGAVEQYF.

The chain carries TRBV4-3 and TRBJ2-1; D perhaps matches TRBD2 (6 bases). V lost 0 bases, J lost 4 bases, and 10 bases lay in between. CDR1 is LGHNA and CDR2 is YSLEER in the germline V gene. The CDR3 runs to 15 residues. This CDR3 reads CASSQDPTRYNEQFF. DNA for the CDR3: TGCGCCAGCAGCCAAGACCCGACTAGATACAATGAGCAGTTCTTC.

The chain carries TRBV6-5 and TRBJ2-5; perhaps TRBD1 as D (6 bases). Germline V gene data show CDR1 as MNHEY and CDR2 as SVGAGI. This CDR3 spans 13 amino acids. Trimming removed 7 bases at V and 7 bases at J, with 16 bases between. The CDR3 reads CASTPPGDGTQYF. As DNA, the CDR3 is TGTGCCAGCACCCCCCCAGGGGACGGGACCCAGTACTTC.

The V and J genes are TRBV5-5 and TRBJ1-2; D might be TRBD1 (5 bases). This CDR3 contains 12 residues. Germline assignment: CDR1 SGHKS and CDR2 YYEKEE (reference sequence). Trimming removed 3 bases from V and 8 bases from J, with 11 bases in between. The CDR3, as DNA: TGTGCCAGCAGCTCCTCATGGGACGGCTACACCTTC. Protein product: CASSSSWDGYTF.

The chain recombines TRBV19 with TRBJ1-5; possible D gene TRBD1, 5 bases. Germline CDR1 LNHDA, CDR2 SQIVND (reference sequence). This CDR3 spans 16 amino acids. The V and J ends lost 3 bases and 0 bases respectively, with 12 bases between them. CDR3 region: CASSIIGATSNQPQHF. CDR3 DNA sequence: TGTGCCAGTAGTATTATTGGGGCTACTAGCAATCAGCCCCAGCATTTT.

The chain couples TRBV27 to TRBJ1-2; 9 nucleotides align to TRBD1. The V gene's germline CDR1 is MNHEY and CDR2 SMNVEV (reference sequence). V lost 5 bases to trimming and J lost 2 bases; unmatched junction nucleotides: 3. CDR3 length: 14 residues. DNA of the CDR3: TGTGCCAGCAGTCCCGGGACAGGGAACTATGGCTACACCTTC. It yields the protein CASSPGTGNYGYTF.

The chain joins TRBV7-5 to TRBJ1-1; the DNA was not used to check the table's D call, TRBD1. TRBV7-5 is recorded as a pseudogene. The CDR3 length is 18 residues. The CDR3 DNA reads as TGTGCCAGAAGCTTAGTTGGGGTCAGGGGGCTGGAGAACACTGAAGCTTTCTTT. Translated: CARSLVGVRGLENTEAFF.

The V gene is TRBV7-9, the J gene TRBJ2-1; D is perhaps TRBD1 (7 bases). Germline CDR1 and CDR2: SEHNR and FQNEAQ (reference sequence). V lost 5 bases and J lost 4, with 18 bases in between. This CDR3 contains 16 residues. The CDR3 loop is CASSGRGQGRYNEQFF. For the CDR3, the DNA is TGTGCCAGCAGCGGAAGGGGGCAGGGGAGGTACAATGAGCAGTTCTTC.

CDR3 in amino acids: CASSLDRETQYF. In DNA, the CDR3 is TGTGCCAGCAGCTTAGATCGAGAGACCCAGTACTTC. The chain has TRBV11-2 and TRBJ2-5; D gene unclear. CDR1 and CDR2 (germline): SGHAT, FQNNGV. V lost 0 bases and J 4 bases, leaving 3 bases between the germline ends. The CDR3 sequence is 12 residues long.

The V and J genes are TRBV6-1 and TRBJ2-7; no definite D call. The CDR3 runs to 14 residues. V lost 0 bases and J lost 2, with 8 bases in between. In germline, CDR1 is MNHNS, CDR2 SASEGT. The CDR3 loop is CASSEALPPYEQYF. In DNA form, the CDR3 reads TGTGCCAGCAGTGAAGCGCTCCCCCCCTACGAGCAGTACTTC.

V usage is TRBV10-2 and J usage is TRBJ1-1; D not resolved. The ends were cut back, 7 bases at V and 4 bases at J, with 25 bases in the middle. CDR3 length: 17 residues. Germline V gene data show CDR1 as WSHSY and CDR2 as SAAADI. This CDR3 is CASTDGLKGIGGTEAFF. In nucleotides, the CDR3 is TGCGCCAGCACCGACGGGTTAAAGGGTATCGGTGGCACTGAAGCTTTCTTT.

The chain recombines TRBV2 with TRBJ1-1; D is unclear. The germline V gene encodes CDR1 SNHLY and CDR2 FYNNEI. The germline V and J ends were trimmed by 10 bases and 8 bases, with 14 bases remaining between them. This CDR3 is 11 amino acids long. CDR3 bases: TGTGCCACAGCGGAGCAGATCGAAGCTTTCTTT. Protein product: CATAEQIEAFF.

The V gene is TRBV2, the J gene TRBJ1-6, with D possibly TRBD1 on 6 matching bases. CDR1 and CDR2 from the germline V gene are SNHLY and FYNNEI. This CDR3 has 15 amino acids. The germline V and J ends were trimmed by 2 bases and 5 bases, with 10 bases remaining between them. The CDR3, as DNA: TGTGCCAGCAGTGAATTCCGACAGGATAATTCACCCCTCCACTTT. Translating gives CASSEFRQDNSPLHF.

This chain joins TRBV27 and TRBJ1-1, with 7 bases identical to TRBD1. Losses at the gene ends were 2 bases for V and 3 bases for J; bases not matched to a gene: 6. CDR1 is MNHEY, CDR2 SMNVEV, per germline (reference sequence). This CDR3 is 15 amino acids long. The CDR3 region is CASSLRPRGDTEAFF. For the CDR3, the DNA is TGTGCCAGCAGTTTACGGCCCAGGGGGGACACTGAAGCTTTCTTT.

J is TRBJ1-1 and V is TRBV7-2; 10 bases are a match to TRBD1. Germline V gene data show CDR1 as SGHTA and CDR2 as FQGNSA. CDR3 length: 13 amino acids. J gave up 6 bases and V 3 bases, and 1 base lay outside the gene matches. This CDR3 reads CASSFGQGAEAFF. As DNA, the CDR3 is TGTGCCAGCAGCTTCGGACAGGGGGCTGAAGCTTTCTTT.

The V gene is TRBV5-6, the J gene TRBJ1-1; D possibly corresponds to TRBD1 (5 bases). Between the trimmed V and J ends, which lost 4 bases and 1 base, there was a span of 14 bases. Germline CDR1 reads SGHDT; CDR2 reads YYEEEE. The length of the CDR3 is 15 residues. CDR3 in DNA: TGTGCCAGCAGCCCCGAGGGGTGGTCGAACACTGAAGCTTTCTTT. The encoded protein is CASSPEGWSNTEAFF. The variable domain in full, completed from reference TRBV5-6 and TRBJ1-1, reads DAGVTQSPTHLIKTRGQQVTLRCSPKSGHDTVSWYQQALGQGPQFIFQYYEEEERQRGNFPDRFSGHQFPNYSSELNVNALLLGDSALYLCASSPEGWSNTEAFFGQGTRLTVV.

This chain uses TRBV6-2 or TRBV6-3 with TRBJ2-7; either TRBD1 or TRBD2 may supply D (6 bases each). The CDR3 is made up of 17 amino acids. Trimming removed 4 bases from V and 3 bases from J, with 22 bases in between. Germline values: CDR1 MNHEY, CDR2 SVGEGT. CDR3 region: CASSWGSTGAGFYEQYF. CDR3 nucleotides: TGTGCCAGCAGTTGGGGCTCGACGGGGGCAGGTTTCTACGAGCAGTACTTC.

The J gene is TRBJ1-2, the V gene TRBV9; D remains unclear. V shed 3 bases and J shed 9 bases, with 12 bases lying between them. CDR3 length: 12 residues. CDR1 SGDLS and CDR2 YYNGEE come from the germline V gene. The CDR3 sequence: CASSATTSSYTF. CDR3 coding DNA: TGTGCCAGCAGCGCCACTACTTCAAGCTACACCTTC.

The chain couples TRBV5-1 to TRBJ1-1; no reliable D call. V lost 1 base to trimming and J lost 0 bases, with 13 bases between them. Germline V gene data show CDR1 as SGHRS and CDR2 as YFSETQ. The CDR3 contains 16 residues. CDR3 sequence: CASSLQERRMNTEAFF. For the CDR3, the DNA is TGCGCCAGCAGCTTGCAGGAGCGTAGGATGAACACTGAAGCTTTCTTT.

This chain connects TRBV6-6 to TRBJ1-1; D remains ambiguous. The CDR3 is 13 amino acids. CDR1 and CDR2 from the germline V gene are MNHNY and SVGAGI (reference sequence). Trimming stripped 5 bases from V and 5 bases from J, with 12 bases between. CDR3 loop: CASSRPMGTEAFF. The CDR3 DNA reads TGTGCCAGCAGTCGCCCTATGGGGACTGAAGCTTTCTTT.

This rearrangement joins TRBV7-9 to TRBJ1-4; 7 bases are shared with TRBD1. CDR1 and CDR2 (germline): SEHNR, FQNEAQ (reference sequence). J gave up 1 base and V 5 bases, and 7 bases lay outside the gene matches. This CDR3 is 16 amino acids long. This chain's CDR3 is CASSPPQGGTNEKLFF. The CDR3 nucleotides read TGTGCCAGCAGCCCCCCCCAGGGGGGAACTAATGAAAAACTGTTTTTT.

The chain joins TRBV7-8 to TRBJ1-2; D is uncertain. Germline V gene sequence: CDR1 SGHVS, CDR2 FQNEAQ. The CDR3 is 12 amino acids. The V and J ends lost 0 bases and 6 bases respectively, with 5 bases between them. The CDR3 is CASSLAQNGYTF. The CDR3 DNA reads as TGTGCCAGCAGCTTAGCGCAAAATGGCTACACCTTC.

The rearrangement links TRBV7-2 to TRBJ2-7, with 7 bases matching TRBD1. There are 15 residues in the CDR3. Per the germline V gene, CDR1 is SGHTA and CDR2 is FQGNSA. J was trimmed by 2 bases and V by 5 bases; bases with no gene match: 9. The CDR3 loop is CASSPQSGQTYEQYF. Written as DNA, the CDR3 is TGTGCCAGCAGCCCCCAGTCGGGACAGACCTACGAGCAGTACTTC.

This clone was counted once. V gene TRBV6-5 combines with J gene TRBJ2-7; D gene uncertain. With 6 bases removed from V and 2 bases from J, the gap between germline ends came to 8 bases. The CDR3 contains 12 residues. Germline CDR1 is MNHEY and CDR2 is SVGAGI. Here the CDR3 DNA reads TGTGCCAGCAGCCTAATTACCTACGAGCAGTACTTC. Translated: CASSLITYEQYF.

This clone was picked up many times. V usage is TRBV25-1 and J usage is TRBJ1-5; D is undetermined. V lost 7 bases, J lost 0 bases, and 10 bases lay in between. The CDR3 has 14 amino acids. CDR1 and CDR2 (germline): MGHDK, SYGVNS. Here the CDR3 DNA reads TGTGCCAGCACGAATAAGGGTAGCAATCAGCCCCAGCATTTT. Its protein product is CASTNKGSNQPQHF.

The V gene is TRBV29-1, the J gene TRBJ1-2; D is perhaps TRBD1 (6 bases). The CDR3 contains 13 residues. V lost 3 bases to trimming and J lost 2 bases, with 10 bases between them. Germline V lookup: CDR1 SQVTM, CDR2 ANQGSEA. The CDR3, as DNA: TGCAGCGTTGACAGGGGCACAAACTATGGCTACACCTTC. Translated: CSVDRGTNYGYTF.

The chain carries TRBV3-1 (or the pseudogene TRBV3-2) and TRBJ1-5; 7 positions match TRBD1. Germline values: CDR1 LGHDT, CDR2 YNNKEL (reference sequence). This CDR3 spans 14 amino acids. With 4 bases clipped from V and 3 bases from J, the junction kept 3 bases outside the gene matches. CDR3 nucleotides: TGTGCCAGCAGCCCCGACAGGGTCAATCAGCCCCAGCATTTT. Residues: CASSPDRVNQPQHF.

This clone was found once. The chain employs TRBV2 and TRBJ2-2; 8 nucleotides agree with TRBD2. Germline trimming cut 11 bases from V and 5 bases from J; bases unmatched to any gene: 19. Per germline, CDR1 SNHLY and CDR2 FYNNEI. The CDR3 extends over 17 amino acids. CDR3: CARRAPGGGAGTGELFF. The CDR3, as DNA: TGTGCCCGCCGTGCCCCGGGGGGGGGCGCGGGGACCGGGGAGCTGTTTTTT.

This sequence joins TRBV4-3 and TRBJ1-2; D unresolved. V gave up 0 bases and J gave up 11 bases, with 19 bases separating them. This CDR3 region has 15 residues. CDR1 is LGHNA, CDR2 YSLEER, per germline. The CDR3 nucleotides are TGCGCCAGCAGCCAAGATTTCCTACGTAGCTTTGGGTACACCTTC. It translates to CASSQDFLRSFGYTF.

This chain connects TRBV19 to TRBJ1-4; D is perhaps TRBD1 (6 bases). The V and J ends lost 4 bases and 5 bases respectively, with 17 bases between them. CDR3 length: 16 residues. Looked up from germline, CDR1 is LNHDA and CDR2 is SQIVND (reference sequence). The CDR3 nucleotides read TGTGCCAGTAGTACCATCGAGAGGACAGAAAATGAAAAACTGTTTTTT. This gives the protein CASSTIERTENEKLFF.